A few counts support the clone carrying this T cell receptor beta chain. TCRdb re-derived calls from the 5' RACE reads in MiXCR, one entry per CDR3 protein. Of 1.5 million to 2 million distinct CDR3 sequences detected, less than 35% appear once; the ten largest clones hold more than 0.25%. The data are from a study of identical twins. CDR1 is DFQATT and CDR2 is SNEGSKA in the germline V gene (reference sequence). The CDR3 runs to 13 residues. V was clipped by 0 bases and J by 3 bases, with 9 bases between them. This sequence joins TRBV20-1 and TRBJ2-7; D is possibly TRBD1 (5 bases). The specimen sequenced was cord blood. This clonotype was obtained from a newborn girl in good health. CDR3 nucleotides: TGCAGTGCTAGAGAAGGGGCCGTCTACGAGCAGTACTTC. It translates to CSAREGAVYEQYF.